This T cell receptor (beta chain) stems from a study of vaccination and CD4 T cells after COVID-19. Germline V gene sequence: CDR1 SEHNR, CDR2 FQNEAQ (reference sequence). The CDR3 length is 14 residues. Trimming took 3 bases from V and 7 from J, leaving 13 bases between them. Specified treatment: roughly ten-day PBMC culture with coronavirus spike peptide pools or control peptides (ViraFEST assay). The Oncomine TCR Beta short-read assay generated sequence data from the DNA of cultured CD4+ T cells. Using the QIAamp micro DNA kit, genomic DNA was extracted from the CD4+ T cells that had been cultured. TCRdb used MiXCR to reprocess the PCR reads, holding one entry per CDR3 protein. This table holds 10,000 to 15,000 distinct CDR3 sequences, roughly two thirds found once. With respect to this clonotype: Its matching antigen is unknown.

The sequence was obtained from a human donor who had recovered from COVID-19. Sequenced input: CD4+ T cells from blood, cultured in vitro. J is TRBJ2-1 and V is TRBV7-9; D may correspond to TRBD1 or TRBD2 (5 bases each). DNA of the CDR3: TGTGCCAGCAGCTTTACTGGGGGATCGAATGAGCAGTTCTTC. Translating it yields CASSFTGGSNEQFF.